In this sample, the clone carrying this T cell receptor beta chain turned up many times. Its specificity is not known. Per the study methods: The study took CDR3 differences across clinicopathological groups and made a distant-metastasis classifier for papillary thyroid cancer from them. Through MiXCR, TCRdb re-clonotyped the PCR reads. The V and J calls follow TCRdb's processing rather than the paper's. This table holds over 15,000 clones, about a quarter found once. This sample is part of a study of metastatic and nonmetastatic thyroid tumors. About the research overall: It was across blood and tumor or nodule tissue from malignant and benign thyroid patients that repertoires were compared.

Thyroid surgery was performed in patients who had received no treatment beforehand. General study findings and limits: The study reportedly found significantly higher TCR beta diversity in malignant thyroid tumors than benign nodules, in blood and tumor.

Germline CDR1 and CDR2: SGHAT and FQDESV (reference sequence). V lost 0 bases and J lost 5; bases outside the gene matches: 8. The CDR3 contains 17 residues. This rearrangement joins TRBV11-1 to TRBJ2-3; TRBD1 aligns across 10 bases. This sequence was found in a female donor with papillary thyroid cancer or a benign thyroid nodule (not recorded which). Some clones in this sample may be carry-over from other donors' samples. Specimen: tumor tissue. Here the CDR3 reads CASSLALGQGPVDTQYF. The DNA of the CDR3 is TGTGCCAGCAGCTTAGCGCTGGGACAGGGGCCAGTAGATACGCAGTATTTT.